This TCR beta chain was observed in a study of beta chain features in type 1 diabetes. Study-wide background: The patients were much like the healthy donors in age, gender and cell yields. Findings and caveats of the study: Junctions at VDJ sites from type 1 diabetes patients had fewer insertions and more deletions.

Germline V gives CDR1 LNHNV, CDR2 YYDKDF (reference sequence). This CDR3 has 14 residues. V trimming: 8 bases; J trimming: 3 bases; junction bases outside the gene matches: 7. The investigators reverse transcribed all of the isolated RNA, so they sequenced expressed TCRB transcripts. Using immunoSEQ multiplex PCR, the repertoire was profiled, and TCRdb retains in-frame clones only, with some absent. The sample lists 360,000 or so clones; around 20% were seen once. Via CD45RO/CCR7/CD25/CD127/CD95/CD27, cells of the CD4+ naive, central memory, regulatory and stem cell-like memory subsets were sorted. As concerns this clone: As yet, its antigen is unknown.

The sequence was collected from a woman aged 18-29 years in good health. V and J are TRBV15 and TRBJ2-3; 8 bases fit TRBD2. Material for sequencing was naive CD4+ T cells from blood. This CDR3 reads CATEGSGRTDTQYF. CDR3 coding DNA: TGTGCCACCGAAGGGAGCGGGAGAACAGATACGCAGTATTTT.